The rows below give T cell receptor beta chains drawn from one sample of a study of spatial heterogeneity in lung cancer. TCRdb re-called the 5' RACE reads through MiXCR, storing one row per CDR3 protein. The sample has about 20,000 distinct CDR3 sequences; about a fifth are singletons. Here the sequenced sample was PBMCs, taken at surgery. These TCRs come from a male donor with early-stage non-small cell lung cancer. The CDR3 runs from the conserved cysteine through the conserved F or W. Each record gives: D gene, clone size, V gene, J gene, CDR3 protein, CDR3 DNA. D genes are given only for firm matches. Clone sizes are given selectively: once, few, many, or a class where the clone is expanded.

NA,medium-sized,TRBV7-3,TRBJ2-2,CASSLIMPGARGTGELFF,TGTGCCAGCAGCTTAATTATGCCAGGGGCGCGAGGCACCGGGGAGCTGTTTTTT
NA,many,TRBV6-5,TRBJ1-2,CASSYSRASNRGYTF,TGTGCCAGCAGTTACTCGAGGGCCTCTAACAGAGGCTACACCTTC
NA,few,TRBV4-1,TRBJ2-3,CASSPQERVATDTQYF,TGCGCCAGCAGCCCTCAGGAGCGGGTCGCCACAGATACGCAGTATTTT
TRBD1,many,TRBV7-8,TRBJ1-6,CASSLARQGDSPLHF,TGTGCCAGCAGCTTAGCGAGGCAGGGGGATTCACCCCTCCACTTT
NA,NA,TRBV7-9,TRBJ1-1,CASSPEWGAGTEAFF,TGTGCCAGCAGCCCCGAATGGGGGGCGGGCACTGAAGCTTTCTTT
NA,medium-sized,TRBV30,TRBJ1-2,CAWTGVLNYGYTF,TGTGCCTGGACCGGGGTCCTAAACTATGGCTACACCTTC
NA,many,TRBV7-3,TRBJ2-3,CASSPAGGGTDTQYF,TGTGCCAGCAGCCCTGCAGGGGGGGGCACAGATACGCAGTATTTT
NA,many,TRBV2,TRBJ2-2,CASTGGGGYTGELFF,TGTGCCAGCACCGGAGGCGGGGGCTATACCGGGGAGCTGTTTTTT
NA,many,TRBV14,TRBJ1-1,CATGTVLEAFF,TGTGCCACCGGGACCGTCCTTGAAGCTTTCTTT
NA,few,TRBV28,TRBJ2-1,CASSPGFNEQFF,TGTGCCAGCAGCCCAGGGTTTAATGAGCAGTTCTTC
TRBD1,medium-sized,TRBV10-3,TRBJ2-1,CAASPGQGNNEQFF,TGTGCCGCCTCCCCGGGACAGGGGAACAATGAGCAGTTCTTC
NA,few,TRBV11-2,TRBJ2-2,CASSRFVGVGTGELFF,TGTGCCAGCAGCCGCTTCGTCGGGGTAGGCACCGGGGAGCTGTTTTTT
TRBD2,few,TRBV11-2,TRBJ2-1,CASSLSGGVNFNEQFF,TGTGCCAGCAGCTTAAGCGGGGGGGTTAATTTCAATGAGCAGTTCTTC
TRBD1,medium-sized,TRBV7-9,TRBJ1-4,CASSFPDRGDEKLFF,TGTGCCAGCAGCTTCCCCGACAGGGGTGATGAAAAACTGTTTTTT
NA,NA,TRBV6-5,TRBJ1-2,CASALGSTGGYTF,TGTGCCAGCGCGTTAGGGTCTACAGGGGGCTACACCTTC
TRBD1,many,TRBV19,TRBJ2-7,CASSIRTGSNEQYF,TGTGCCAGTAGTATCCGGACAGGGTCGAACGAGCAGTACTTC
NA,NA,TRBV5-1,TRBJ2-6,CASSFGGTDSGANVLTF,TGCGCCAGCAGTTTTGGGGGGACCGACTCTGGGGCCAACGTCCTGACTTTC
TRBD2,NA,TRBV27,TRBJ2-3,CASSLGTSGDSDTQYF,TGTGCCAGCAGTTTGGGGACTAGCGGGGACTCAGATACGCAGTATTTT
NA,many,TRBV18,TRBJ2-2,CASSPLSGDTGELFF,TGTGCCAGCTCACCATTGTCAGGGGATACCGGGGAGCTGTTTTTT
NA,few,TRBV20-1,TRBJ1-5,CSALDGETGNQPQLF,TGCAGTGCTCTGGATGGGGAGACGGGCAATCAGCCCCAGCTTTTT
NA,NA,TRBV11-2,TRBJ1-2,CAIQDGVGYTF,TGTGCCATACAGGATGGTGTCGGCTACACCTTC
TRBD1,many,TRBV3-1,TRBJ2-2,CASSLLQGDTGELFF,TGTGCCAGCAGCCTTCTCCAGGGGGATACCGGGGAGCTGTTTTTT
NA,many,TRBV12-3/TRBV12-4,TRBJ2-2,CASSPADRYTGELFF,TGTGCCAGCAGCCCGGCGGACAGATACACCGGGGAGCTGTTTTTT
TRBD2,many,TRBV20-1,TRBJ2-3,CSASNQLAGTDTQYF,TGCAGTGCTTCTAATCAACTAGCGGGGACAGATACGCAGTATTTT
NA,few,TRBV29-1,TRBJ1-2,CSVRWGGVYGYTF,TGCAGCGTCCGGTGGGGGGGAGTATATGGCTACACCTTC
TRBD2,many,TRBV2,TRBJ2-2,CASRRLAENTGELFF,TGTGCCAGCAGACGACTAGCGGAAAACACCGGGGAGCTGTTTTTT
NA,many,TRBV9,TRBJ1-1,CASSVEPQAGVAFF,TGTGCCAGCAGCGTAGAGCCCCAGGCTGGAGTAGCTTTCTTT